This T cell receptor (beta chain) was sequenced for a study of early T cells in non-severe SARS-CoV-2 infection. Attached unique molecular identifiers marked individual cDNA molecules. TCRdb processed the 5' RACE reads anew with MiXCR; each CDR3 protein has one entry. The table records tens of thousands of distinct CDR3 sequences, roughly 15% of them present only once. In this sample, this clonotype turned up many times. The CDR3 covers 14 residues. CDR1 and CDR2 (germline): SGHNT, YYREEE (reference sequence). With 0 bases removed from V and 1 base from J, the gap between germline ends came to 7 bases.

This chain joins TRBV5-4 and TRBJ2-5; D unclear. The sample consisted of whole blood. The sequence came from an adult who was a healthcare worker with PCR-confirmed SARS-CoV-2 infection or an uninfected control (not recorded which). The CDR3 DNA follows: TGTGCCAGCAGCTTGGTCCCCTTCCAAGAGACCCAGTACTTC. It yields the protein CASSLVPFQETQYF.